The rows below give T cell receptor beta chains drawn from one sample of a study of cytomegalovirus exposure and HLA in healthy donors. Produced via immunoSEQ multiplex PCR; TCRdb's table is partial and in-frame only. The table has under 150,000 clones, around 72% seen once; the top ten hold about 1.7%. Sequenced: PBMCs. These receptors originate from a woman in her thirties or forties in good health and CMV-seronegative. The CDR3 runs from the conserved cysteine through the conserved F or W. A D gene is named only where the DNA matches it firmly. Rows give clone size only sometimes, using once, few, many, or a class for an expanded clone.

j_call v_call d_call clone_size cdr3_aa cdr3_nt
TRBJ2-2 TRBV28 NA NA CASSLTATGELFF TGTGCCAGCAGTTTAACTGCAACCGGGGAGCTGTTTTTT
TRBJ1-2 TRBV10-2 TRBD1 NA CASSESNRGNGGYGYTF TGCGCCAGCAGTGAGTCGAACAGGGGGAATGGAGGCTATGGCTACACCTTC
TRBJ2-2 TRBV5-1 TRBD2 NA CASSFGLADTGELFF TGCGCCAGCAGCTTTGGACTAGCCGACACCGGGGAGCTGTTTTTT
TRBJ1-2 TRBV29-1 NA NA CSTPQGNGYTF TGCAGCACCCCACAGGGTAATGGCTACACCTTC
TRBJ1-3 TRBV10-3 TRBD1 few CAISGGDRDINTIYF TGTGCCATCAGTGGAGGGGACAGGGATATAAACACCATATATTTT
TRBJ2-3 TRBV4-2 TRBD2 NA CASSQDLVRGTSGQPDTQYF TGTGCCAGCAGCCAAGATTTAGTGCGGGGGACTAGCGGACAACCAGATACGCAGTATTTT
TRBJ1-2 TRBV7-9 NA NA CASTESAYGYTF TGTGCCAGCACCGAGAGTGCCTATGGCTACACCTTC
TRBJ2-7 TRBV30 TRBD2 NA CAWNTHKGGYEQYF TGTGCCTGGAATACTCACAAGGGAGGGTACGAGCAGTACTTC
TRBJ1-6 TRBV5-8 NA NA CASSFRGLNSPLHF TGTGCCAGCAGCTTCAGGGGCCTGAATTCACCCCTCCACTTT
TRBJ1-2 TRBV2 NA NA CASSMDSFYGYTF TGTGCCAGCAGCATGGACAGTTTCTATGGCTACACCTTC
TRBJ2-1 TRBV28 TRBD2 NA CASSRPSGGAHEQFF TGTGCCAGCAGTCGCCCTAGCGGGGGGGCCCATGAGCAGTTCTTC
TRBJ1-6 TRBV27 NA NA CASSDRSYSPLHF TGTGCCAGCAGCGACAGGTCCTATTCACCCCTCCACTTT
TRBJ2-4 TRBV6-1 NA once CASSDPTVAKNIQYF TGTGCCAGCAGTGACCCTACAGTAGCCAAAAACATTCAGTACTTC
TRBJ2-5 TRBV6-5 TRBD2 few CASGRAAGELETQYF TGTGCCAGCGGCAGGGCAGCGGGGGAGCTAGAGACCCAGTACTTC
TRBJ1-5 TRBV27 NA NA CASGDYSNQPQHF TGTGCCTCGGGGGATTATAGCAATCAGCCCCAGCATTTT
TRBJ2-1 TRBV28 TRBD2 NA CASSSPGTSGFGEQFF TGTGCCAGCAGTTCGCCCGGGACTAGCGGGTTTGGTGAGCAGTTCTTC
TRBJ2-4 TRBV28 TRBD2 NA CASSPLAENSQYF TGTGCCAGCAGCCCACTAGCGGAAAACAGTCAGTACTTC
TRBJ2-1 TRBV21-1 NA NA CASRFTGIEQFF TGTGCCAGCAGATTTACAGGGATTGAGCAGTTCTTC
TRBJ2-7 TRBV5-4 TRBD2 NA CASSLALAGGSGEQYF TGTGCCAGCAGCTTGGCTCTAGCGGGAGGTTCGGGGGAGCAGTACTTC
TRBJ2-5 TRBV7-9 NA NA CASRPRGNQETQYF TGTGCCAGCAGGCCTCGGGGTAACCAAGAGACCCAGTACTTC
TRBJ1-1 TRBV7-3 TRBD1 NA CASSPGGATEAFF TGTGCCAGCAGCCCAGGGGGTGCCACTGAAGCTTTCTTT
TRBJ1-2 TRBV6-1 NA NA CASHREDYGYTF TGTGCCAGCCACCGGGAAGACTATGGCTACACCTTC
TRBJ2-5 TRBV5-1 TRBD2 NA CASSPGETSGGQETQYF TGCGCCAGCAGCCCGGGAGAGACTAGCGGGGGCCAAGAGACCCAGTACTTC
TRBJ1-1 TRBV9 NA NA CASSVGVGGTEAFF TGTGCCAGCAGCGTAGGGGTGGGGGGGACTGAAGCTTTCTTT
TRBJ2-7 TRBV27 TRBD1 NA CASSPLQGAWGQYF TGTGCCAGCAGTCCCCTACAGGGGGCATGGGGGCAGTACTTC
TRBJ2-7 TRBV5-1 TRBD2 NA CASSPTGGQYEQYF TGCGCCAGCAGCCCGACGGGAGGCCAATACGAGCAGTACTTC
TRBJ2-7 TRBV6-5 NA NA CASSDPSESYEQYF TGTGCCAGCAGTGACCCTAGCGAATCCTACGAGCAGTACTTC
TRBJ1-1 TRBV5-4 NA NA CASSLAGNRRSEAFF TGTGCCAGCAGCTTGGCGGGGAATAGGAGGTCTGAAGCTTTCTTT
TRBJ1-2 TRBV19 TRBD1 NA CASTTGQFYGYTF TGTGCCAGTACCACGGGACAGTTCTATGGCTACACCTTC
TRBJ2-6 TRBV5-6 NA NA CASSLSIGANGLTF TGTGCCAGCAGCTTGTCGATTGGGGCCAACGGCCTGACTTTC
TRBJ2-3 TRBV9 TRBD2 NA CASSVSGRGDTQYF TGTGCCAGCAGCGTTAGCGGGAGGGGGGATACGCAGTATTTT
TRBJ2-1 TRBV4-1 TRBD2 NA CASGTNVYNEQFF TGCGCCAGCGGGACTAACGTCTACAATGAGCAGTTCTTC
TRBJ2-7 TRBV5-6 NA NA CASSEGHRAYEQYF TGTGCCAGCAGCGAGGGACACCGAGCCTACGAGCAGTACTTC
TRBJ2-3 TRBV2 NA NA CASSSGPQAGDTQYF TGTGCCAGCAGTTCCGGGCCCCAAGCGGGAGATACGCAGTATTTT
TRBJ2-7 TRBV2 TRBD2 NA CASSGLIAGRFVEQYF TGTGCCAGCAGTGGGTTAATAGCGGGGCGTTTTGTCGAGCAGTACTTC
TRBJ1-1 TRBV7-2 NA NA CASSSLGAGNTEAFF TGTGCCAGCAGCAGCCTGGGGGCTGGGAACACTGAAGCTTTCTTT
TRBJ1-5 TRBV18 NA NA CASSPPGGTNQPQHF TGTGCCAGCTCACCCCCCGGGGGGACCAATCAGCCCCAGCATTTT
TRBJ2-7 TRBV28 NA NA CASSPPGNRGYEQYF TGTGCCAGCAGTCCACCCGGGAACCGGGGCTACGAGCAGTACTTC
TRBJ2-3 TRBV5-5 NA once CASSPEWGGPTDTQYF TGTGCCAGCAGCCCAGAGTGGGGGGGGCCCACAGATACGCAGTATTTT
TRBJ2-7 TRBV19 TRBD2 once CARSRAGVLEQYF TGTGCCAGGTCCCGAGCGGGAGTGTTGGAGCAGTACTTC
TRBJ1-1 TRBV10-3 TRBD1 NA CAISPQGGTEAFF TGTGCCATCAGTCCCCAGGGGGGCACTGAAGCTTTCTTT
TRBJ1-1 TRBV7-6 NA NA CASSFAGTEAFF TGTGCCAGCAGCTTCGCCGGCACTGAAGCTTTCTTT
TRBJ1-2 TRBV15 NA NA CATSSSVNGYGYTF TGTGCCACCTCCAGCAGCGTAAATGGCTATGGCTACACCTTC
TRBJ1-2 TRBV4-2 NA NA CASSQGSGTGSIYGYTF TGTGCCAGCAGCCAAGGGAGTGGAACAGGGAGCATCTATGGCTACACCTTC
TRBJ2-7 TRBV10-3 TRBD2 few CAIMGIAGGSYEQYF TGTGCCATCATGGGGATAGCGGGGGGCTCCTACGAGCAGTACTTC
TRBJ1-2 TRBV28 TRBD1 NA CASSPTGGYGYTF TGTGCCAGCAGTCCTACAGGGGGGTATGGCTACACCTTC
TRBJ2-3 TRBV9 NA NA CASSALNSGIATDTQYF TGTGCCAGCAGCGCCCTAAATTCGGGTATAGCCACAGATACGCAGTATTTT
TRBJ1-5 TRBV6-1 NA NA CASSLNINQPQHF TGTGCCAGCAGTCTCAACATCAATCAGCCCCAGCATTTT
TRBJ2-2 TRBV4-1 NA NA CASSLHSTGTGELFF TGCGCCAGCAGCCTTCACTCCACAGGTACCGGGGAGCTGTTTTTT
TRBJ2-1 TRBV6-1 NA NA CASSEAGTRTYNEQFF TGTGCCAGCAGTGAAGCTGGGACACGAACTTACAATGAGCAGTTCTTC
TRBJ2-7 TRBV4-1 TRBD1 NA CASSLYLDRATYEQYF TGCGCCAGCAGCTTATACCTCGACAGGGCGACCTACGAGCAGTACTTC
TRBJ1-2 TRBV11-2 TRBD1 NA CASSFTRTGANYGYTF TGTGCCAGCAGCTTCACGCGGACAGGGGCTAACTATGGCTACACCTTC
TRBJ2-3 TRBV4-2 TRBD2 NA CASSQTGTSGSGATDTQYF TGTGCCAGCAGCCAAACAGGGACTAGCGGGAGTGGGGCCACAGATACGCAGTATTTT
TRBJ2-1 TRBV11-2 TRBD1 once CASSSDRGSYNEQFF TGTGCCAGCAGCTCGGACAGGGGCTCCTACAATGAGCAGTTCTTC